Detailed here is one TCR beta chain. The source of the sample is a study of blood T cell repertoires in COVID-19. Researchers sorted participants into cohorts using their self-reported clinical history. The CDR3 loop spans 14 amino acids. Losses at the gene ends were 0 bases for V and 4 bases for J; bases not matched to a gene: 2. Germline V lookup: CDR1 SEHNR, CDR2 FQNEAQ (reference sequence). Clones were sequenced by immunoSEQ multiplex PCR, and TCRdb holds only the in-frame ones, with some missing. Among hundreds of thousands of clones listed, roughly 85% were seen once. This sequence joins TRBV7-9 and TRBJ1-2, with 7 bases matching TRBD1. Sequencing was done on a sample of PBMCs or T cells enriched from blood (not recorded which). The TCR originated in a woman younger than 45 who had been exposed to COVID-19. This CDR3 is CASSLARGLYGYTF. As DNA, the CDR3 is TGTGCCAGCAGCTTAGCGAGGGGGCTCTATGGCTACACCTTC.